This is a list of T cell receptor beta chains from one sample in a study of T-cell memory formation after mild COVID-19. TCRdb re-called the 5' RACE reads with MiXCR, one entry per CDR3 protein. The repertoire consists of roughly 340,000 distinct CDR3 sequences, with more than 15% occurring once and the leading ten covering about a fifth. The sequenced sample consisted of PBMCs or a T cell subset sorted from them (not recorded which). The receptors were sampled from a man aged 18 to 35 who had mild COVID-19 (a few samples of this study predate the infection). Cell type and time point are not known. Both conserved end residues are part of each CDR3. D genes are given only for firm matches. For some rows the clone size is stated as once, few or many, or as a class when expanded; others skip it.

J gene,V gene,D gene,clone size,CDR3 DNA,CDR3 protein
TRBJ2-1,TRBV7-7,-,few,TGTGCTAGCAGCTTAGGACGGGGGGCAGACAATGAGCAGTTCTTC,CASSLGRGADNEQFF
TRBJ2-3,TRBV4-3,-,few,TGCGCCAGCAGCCAAGATGAGCTCACAGATACGCAGTATTTT,CASSQDELTDTQYF
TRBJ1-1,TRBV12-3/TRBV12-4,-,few,TGTGCCAGCAGTTTATCAAGCACTGAAGCTTTCTTT,CASSLSSTEAFF
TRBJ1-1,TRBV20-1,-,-,TGCAGTGCTAGAGATCCTGTGAACACTGAAGCTTTCTTT,CSARDPVNTEAFF
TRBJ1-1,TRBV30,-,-,TGTGCCTGGAGTGTGAGGATTGAAGCTTTCTTT,CAWSVRIEAFF
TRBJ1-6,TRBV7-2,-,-,TGTGCCAGCAGCTTAGTCAGGGGAGGCGGGTCACCCCTCCACTTT,CASSLVRGGGSPLHF
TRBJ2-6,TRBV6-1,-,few,TGTGCCAGTAGGTGGGCCAACGTCCTGACTTTC,CASRWANVLTF
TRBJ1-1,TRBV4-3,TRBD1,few,TGCGCCAGCAGCCAAGATCCCTACAGGGGAGGTACTGAAGCTTTCTTT,CASSQDPYRGGTEAFF
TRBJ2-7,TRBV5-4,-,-,TGTGCCAGCAGCTTGCAGGGGCACTACGAGCAGTACTTC,CASSLQGHYEQYF
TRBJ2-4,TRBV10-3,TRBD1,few,TGTGCCATCAGTGACGGGACAGGGCAAAACATTCAGTACTTC,CAISDGTGQNIQYF
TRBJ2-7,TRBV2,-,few,TGTGCCAGCAGTGATAGGGGGGGCCCCTCCTACGAGCAGTACTTC,CASSDRGGPSYEQYF
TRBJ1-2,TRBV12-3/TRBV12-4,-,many,TGTGCCAGCAGTTCCGGGATCTATGGCTACACCTTC,CASSSGIYGYTF
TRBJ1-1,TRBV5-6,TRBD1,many,TGTGCCAGCAGTCCCGGGACAGGGAAGAACACTGAAGCTTTCTTT,CASSPGTGKNTEAFF
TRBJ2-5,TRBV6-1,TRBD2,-,TGTGCCAGCGGACTAGCGGGGCAAGAGACCCAGTACTTC,CASGLAGQETQYF
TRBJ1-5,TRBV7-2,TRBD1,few,TGTGCCAGCAGCTTAAGTACAGGGGATCAGCCCCAGCATTTT,CASSLSTGDQPQHF
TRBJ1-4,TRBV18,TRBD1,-,TGTGCCAGCTCGGTACAGGGGACTAATGAAAAACTGTTTTTT,CASSVQGTNEKLFF
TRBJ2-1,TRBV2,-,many,TGTGCCGGCCGGCCCCAGGGGCCTGAGCAGTTCTTC,CAGRPQGPEQFF
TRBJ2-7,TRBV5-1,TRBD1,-,TGCGCCAGCAGCGGGGACAGGGCCCGCTACGAGCAGTACTTC,CASSGDRARYEQYF
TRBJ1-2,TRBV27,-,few,TGTGCCAGCAGTTTGAAGAGGATGGCTAACTATGGCTACACCTTC,CASSLKRMANYGYTF
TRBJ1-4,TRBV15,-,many,TGTGCCACCAGCAGAGAGGGCGGACTGAATGAAAAACTGTTTTTT,CATSREGGLNEKLFF
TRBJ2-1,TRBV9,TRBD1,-,TGTGCCAGCAGCGAGAGGACAGGGGCCTACAATGAGCAGTTCTTC,CASSERTGAYNEQFF
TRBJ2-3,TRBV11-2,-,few,TGTGCCAGCAGCCAAGGGTCGACGATACATACGCAGTATTTT,CASSQGSTIHTQYF
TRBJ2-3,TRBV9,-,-,TGTGCCAGCAGCGTAGGGACTTTGATGGGGGATACGCAGTATTTT,CASSVGTLMGDTQYF
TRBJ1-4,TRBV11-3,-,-,TGTGCCAGCAGCTTATTCGCCGACGGGAAACTGTTTTTT,CASSLFADGKLFF
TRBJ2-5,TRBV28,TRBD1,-,TGTGCCAGCAGGGGATACGGGCGTTTCCAGGACAGGGGGAATGGTGAGACCCAGTACTTC,CASRGYGRFQDRGNGETQYF